This T cell receptor beta chain was sequenced for a study of Tregs in tolerant kidney transplant recipients. The data were produced by immunoSEQ multiplex PCR, yet TCRdb's version contains in-frame clones alone and is incomplete. This table lists fewer than 35,000 clones. Unstimulated regulatory T cells (CD4+CD25+CD127-), CD4+CD25- non-regulatory cells, CD4 and CD8 cells were FACS-sorted from thawed PBMCs. As regards this clone: Its specificity is unknown. Read coverage stops 3 residues before the CDR3 terminus; the germline J gene supplies the remainder.

General study results and limits: Few patients were studied, so findings need validation in larger groups. Tregs expanded with activated donor B cells seemed most donor-specific.

CDR3 size: 13 residues. Germline V lookup: CDR1 SGHTA, CDR2 FQGNSA. V was shortened by 8 bases and J by 3 bases, with 14 bases between the two germline ends. The clonotype comes from a human donor who received a combined kidney and bone marrow transplant. The sequences come from CD8+ T cells from blood, collected before the transplant. The rearrangement uses TRBV7-2 and TRBJ2-7, with D possibly being TRBD2 (5 bases). Here the CDR3 reads CASGLSPDYEQYF. The covered CDR3 bases are TGTGCCAGCGGACTCTCGCCAGACTACGAG.